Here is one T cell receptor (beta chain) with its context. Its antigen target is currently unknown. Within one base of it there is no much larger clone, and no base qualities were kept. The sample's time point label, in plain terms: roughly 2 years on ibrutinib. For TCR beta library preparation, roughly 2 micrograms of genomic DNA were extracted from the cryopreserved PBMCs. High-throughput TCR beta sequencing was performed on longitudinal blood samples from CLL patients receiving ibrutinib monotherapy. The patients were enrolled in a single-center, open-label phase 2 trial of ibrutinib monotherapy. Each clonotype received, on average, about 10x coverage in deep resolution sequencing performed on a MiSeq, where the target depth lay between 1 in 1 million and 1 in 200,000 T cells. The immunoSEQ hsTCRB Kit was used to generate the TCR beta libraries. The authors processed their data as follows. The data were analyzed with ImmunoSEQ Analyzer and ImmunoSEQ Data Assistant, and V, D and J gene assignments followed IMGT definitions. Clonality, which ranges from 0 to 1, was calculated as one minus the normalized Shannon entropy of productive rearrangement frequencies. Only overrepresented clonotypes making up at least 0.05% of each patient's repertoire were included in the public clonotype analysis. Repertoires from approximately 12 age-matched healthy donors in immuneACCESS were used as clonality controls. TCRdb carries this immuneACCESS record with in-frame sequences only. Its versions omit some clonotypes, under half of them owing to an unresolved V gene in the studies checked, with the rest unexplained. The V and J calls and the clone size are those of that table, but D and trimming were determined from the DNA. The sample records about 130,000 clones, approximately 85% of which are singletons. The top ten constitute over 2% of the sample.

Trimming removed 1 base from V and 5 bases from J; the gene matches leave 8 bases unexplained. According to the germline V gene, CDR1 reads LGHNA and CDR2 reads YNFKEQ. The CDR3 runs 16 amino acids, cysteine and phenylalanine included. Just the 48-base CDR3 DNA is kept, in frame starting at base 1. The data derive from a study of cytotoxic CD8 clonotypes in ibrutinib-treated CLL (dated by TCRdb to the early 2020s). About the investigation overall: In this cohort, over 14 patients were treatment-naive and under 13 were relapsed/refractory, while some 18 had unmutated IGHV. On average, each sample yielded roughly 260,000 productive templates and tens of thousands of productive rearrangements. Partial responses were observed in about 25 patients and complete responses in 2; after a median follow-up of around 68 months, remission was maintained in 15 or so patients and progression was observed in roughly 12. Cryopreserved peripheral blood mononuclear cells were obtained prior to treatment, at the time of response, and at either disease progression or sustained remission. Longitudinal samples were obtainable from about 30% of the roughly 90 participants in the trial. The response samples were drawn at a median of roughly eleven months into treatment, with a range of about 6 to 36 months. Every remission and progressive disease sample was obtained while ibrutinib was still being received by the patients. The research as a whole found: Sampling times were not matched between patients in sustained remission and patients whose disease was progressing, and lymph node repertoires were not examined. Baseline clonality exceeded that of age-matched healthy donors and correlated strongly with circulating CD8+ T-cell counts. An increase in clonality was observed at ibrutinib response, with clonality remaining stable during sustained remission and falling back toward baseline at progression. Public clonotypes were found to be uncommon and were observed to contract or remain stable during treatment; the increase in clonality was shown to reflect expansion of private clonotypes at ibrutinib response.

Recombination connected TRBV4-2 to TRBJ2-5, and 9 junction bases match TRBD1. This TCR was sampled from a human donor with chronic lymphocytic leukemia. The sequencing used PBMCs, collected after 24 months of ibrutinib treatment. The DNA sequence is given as TGTGCCAGCAGCCAAGCCGCCGGGACAGGGTCCGAGACCCAGTACTTC. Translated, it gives CASSQAAGTGSETQYF.